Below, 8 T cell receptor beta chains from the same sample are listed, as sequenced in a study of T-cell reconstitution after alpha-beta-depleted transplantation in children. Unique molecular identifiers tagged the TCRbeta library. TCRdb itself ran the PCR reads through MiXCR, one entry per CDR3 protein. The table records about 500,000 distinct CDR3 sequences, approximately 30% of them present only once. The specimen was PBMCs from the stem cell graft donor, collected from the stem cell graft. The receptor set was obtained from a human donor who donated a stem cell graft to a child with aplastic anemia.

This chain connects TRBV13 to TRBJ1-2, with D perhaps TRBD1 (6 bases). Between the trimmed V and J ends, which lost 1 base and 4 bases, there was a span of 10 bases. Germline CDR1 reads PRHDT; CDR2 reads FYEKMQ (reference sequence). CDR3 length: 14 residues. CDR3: CASSLADRRYGYTF. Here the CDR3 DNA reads TGTGCCAGCAGCTTAGCCGACAGGCGCTATGGCTACACCTTC.

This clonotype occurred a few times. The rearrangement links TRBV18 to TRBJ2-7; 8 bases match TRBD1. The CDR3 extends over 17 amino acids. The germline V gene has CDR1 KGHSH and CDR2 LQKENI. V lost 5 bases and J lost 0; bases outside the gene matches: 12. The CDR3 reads CASSAAPGQVYSYEQYV. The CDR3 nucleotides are TGTGCCAGCTCAGCCGCCCCGGGACAGGTTTACTCCTACGAGCAGTACGTC.

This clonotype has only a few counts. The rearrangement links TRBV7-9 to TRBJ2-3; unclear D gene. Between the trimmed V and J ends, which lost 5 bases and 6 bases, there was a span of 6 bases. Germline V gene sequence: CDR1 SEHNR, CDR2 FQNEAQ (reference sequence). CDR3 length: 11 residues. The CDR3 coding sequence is TGTGCCAGCAGCGCTAGTGATACGCAGTATTTT. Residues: CASSASDTQYF.

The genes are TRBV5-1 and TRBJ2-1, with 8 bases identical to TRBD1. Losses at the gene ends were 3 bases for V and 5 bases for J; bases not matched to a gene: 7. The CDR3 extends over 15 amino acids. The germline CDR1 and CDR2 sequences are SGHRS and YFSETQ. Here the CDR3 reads CASSSQGAQDNEQFF. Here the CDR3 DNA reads TGCGCCAGCAGCTCTCAGGGGGCACAAGACAATGAGCAGTTCTTC.

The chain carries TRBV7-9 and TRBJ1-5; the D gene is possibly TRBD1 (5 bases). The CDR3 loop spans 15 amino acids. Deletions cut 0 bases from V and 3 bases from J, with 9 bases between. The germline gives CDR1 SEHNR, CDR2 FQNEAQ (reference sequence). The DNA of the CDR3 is TGTGCCAGCAGCTTAGCTTCGGGGACCAATCAGCCCCAGCATTTT. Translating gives CASSLASGTNQPQHF.

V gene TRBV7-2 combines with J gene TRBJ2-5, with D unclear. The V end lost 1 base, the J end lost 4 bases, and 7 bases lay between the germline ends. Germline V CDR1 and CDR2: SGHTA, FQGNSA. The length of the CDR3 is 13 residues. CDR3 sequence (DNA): TGTGCCAGCAGCTTAGGTTACGGAGAGACCCAGTACTTC. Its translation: CASSLGYGETQYF.

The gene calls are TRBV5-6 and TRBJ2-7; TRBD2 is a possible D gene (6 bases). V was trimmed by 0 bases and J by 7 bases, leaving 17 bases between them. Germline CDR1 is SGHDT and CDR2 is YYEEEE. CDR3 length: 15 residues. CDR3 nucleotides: TGTGCCAGCAGCTTGGGCTCCGGAGGGGTGAGGGAGCAGTACTTC. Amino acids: CASSLGSGGVREQYF.

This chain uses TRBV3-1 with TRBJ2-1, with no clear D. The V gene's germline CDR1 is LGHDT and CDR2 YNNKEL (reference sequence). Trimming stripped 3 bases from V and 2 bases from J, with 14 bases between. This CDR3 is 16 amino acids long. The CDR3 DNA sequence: TGTGCCAGCAGCCATAGGGTGGCCTCCACCTACAATGAGCAGTTCTTC. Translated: CASSHRVASTYNEQFF.